Each of the 13 T cell receptor beta chains below was sequenced from the same sample in a study of blood T cells in healthy people across ages. Together with a sample-barcoded 5' primer, a J-beta primer mix was included in a second PCR lasting roughly 6 to 12 cycles. MiXCR was run by TCRdb on the 5' RACE reads, yielding one entry per CDR3 protein. The table lists about 640,000 distinct CDR3 sequences, roughly 53% of them singletons. Specimen: blood. These receptor sequences come from a man aged 55 to 69 in good health.

There are a few counts of this clonotype. The chain recombines TRBV20-1 with TRBJ2-7, with 7 bases fitting TRBD2. The trim removed 2 bases at V and 3 bases at J, leaving 10 bases unmatched. The CDR3 extends over 15 amino acids. The germline CDR1 and CDR2 sequences are DFQATT and SNEGSKA (reference sequence). For the CDR3, the DNA is TGCAGTGCTAGAAATGTTGAGGGAGGGGACTACGAGCAGTACTTC. This codes for CSARNVEGGDYEQYF.

This clonotype was seen a single time. The rearrangement uses TRBV20-1 and TRBJ1-6; D not resolved. Germline loops: CDR1 DFQATT, CDR2 SNEGSKA (reference sequence). The CDR3 runs to 14 residues. Trimming stripped 3 bases from V and 3 bases from J, with 9 bases between. CDR3 in DNA: TGCAGTGCTAGCCAGGCGCACTATAATTCACCCCTCCACTTT. It specifies CSASQAHYNSPLHF.

This clonotype was seen more than once but under ten times. The chain has TRBV4-1 and TRBJ2-7; D may correspond to TRBD1 or TRBD2 (5 bases each). The CDR3 has 15 residues. The ends were cut back, 3 bases at V and 0 bases at J, with 12 bases in the middle. Germline CDR1 is MGHRA and CDR2 is YSYEKL. CDR3 sequence: CASSQTPGPSYEQYF. The CDR3 nucleotides are TGCGCCAGCAGCCAGACCCCGGGACCCTCCTACGAGCAGTACTTC.

This clonotype has more than one count but fewer than ten. The chain has TRBV7-2 and TRBJ2-7, with D perhaps TRBD2 (5 bases). Per the germline V gene, CDR1 is SGHTA and CDR2 is FQGNSA. Trimming took off 5 bases at V and 3 bases at J, with 11 bases between the two ends. This CDR3 comprises 13 residues. The CDR3 nucleotides read TGTGCCAGCAGCATATCACTAGACTACGAGCAGTACTTC. Its protein is CASSISLDYEQYF.

The sample holds a few counts of this clonotype. The chain is built from TRBV2 and TRBJ2-5; 10 bases map to TRBD1. Germline V gives CDR1 SNHLY, CDR2 FYNNEI. J lost 4 bases, V lost 7 bases, and 3 bases had no gene match. The CDR3 is 13 residues long. In DNA form, the CDR3 reads TGTGCCAGCACCCGGACAGGGGGAGAGACCCAGTACTTC. Translated: CASTRTGGETQYF.

The chain carries TRBV3-1 and TRBJ2-1; D may correspond to TRBD1 or TRBD2 (5 bases each). V was shortened by 0 bases and J by 4 bases, with 10 bases between the two germline ends. CDR3 length equals 15 residues. Germline CDR1 LGHDT, CDR2 YNNKEL (reference sequence). The CDR3 DNA follows: TGTGCCAGCAGCCAAGATGAGGGGTATTACAATGAGCAGTTCTTC. It yields the protein CASSQDEGYYNEQFF.

Only one count was recorded for this clonotype. J is TRBJ2-1 and V is TRBV9; D possibly corresponds to TRBD2 (5 bases). Germline CDR1 is SGDLS and CDR2 is YYNGEE. The CDR3 contains 15 residues. V was trimmed by 0 bases and J by 1 base, leaving 8 bases between them. The CDR3 loop is CASSVARGSYNEQFF. In DNA form, the CDR3 reads TGTGCCAGCAGCGTAGCTCGGGGTTCCTACAATGAGCAGTTCTTC. The full variable domain, completed using reference TRBV9 and TRBJ2-1, is DSGVTQTPKHLITATGQRVTLRCSPRSGDLSVYWYQQSLDQGLQFLIQYYNGEERAKGNILERFSAQQFPDLHSELNLSSLELGDSALYFCASSVARGSYNEQFFGPGTRLTVL.

A few counts support this clonotype. This sequence joins TRBV29-1 and TRBJ2-7; D is tentatively TRBD1 or TRBD2 (5 bases each). This CDR3 spans 11 amino acids. The germline gives CDR1 SQVTM, CDR2 ANQGSEA. Trimming took 6 bases from V and 10 from J, leaving 16 bases between them. The CDR3 here is CSVAPGPTQYF. The DNA of the CDR3 is TGCAGCGTCGCTCCGGGACCTACCCAGTACTTC.

CDR3 protein: CASSKLWTGRAEQYF. The CDR3 DNA follows: TGTGCCAGCAGCAAATTGTGGACAGGGAGAGCCGAGCAGTACTTC. The V gene is TRBV21-1, the J gene TRBJ2-7; the table's D call, TRBD1, has no DNA check behind it. TRBV21-1 is noted as a pseudogene. The CDR3 length is 15 residues.

This clonotype came up a few times. This sequence joins TRBV20-1 and TRBJ2-7, with 7 bases identical to TRBD2. J lost 0 bases, V lost 4 bases, and 3 bases had no gene match. The CDR3 contains 13 residues. The germline gives CDR1 DFQATT, CDR2 SNEGSKA (reference sequence). CDR3 residues: CSATRTSSYEQYF. In DNA, the CDR3 is TGCAGTGCTACTCGGACTAGCTCCTACGAGCAGTACTTC.

A few counts support this clonotype. The rearrangement links TRBV5-1 to TRBJ2-5, with 15 bases fitting TRBD2. Unmatched junction bases numbered 2, after V lost 3 bases and J lost 5 bases. The V gene's germline CDR1 is SGHRS and CDR2 YFSETQ. This CDR3 region has 15 residues. The chain's CDR3 is CASSYGLAGGETQYF. The CDR3 nucleotides are TGCGCCAGCAGCTACGGACTAGCGGGAGGGGAGACCCAGTACTTC.

The genes are TRBV3-1 and TRBJ1-2, with D hard to call. V was cut by 4 bases and J by 5 bases, with 11 bases left in between. CDR3 length equals 13 residues. CDR1 is LGHDT, CDR2 YNNKEL, per germline (reference sequence). The CDR3 spells CASSPGRRYGYTF. The CDR3 nucleotides read TGTGCCAGCAGCCCCGGCCGCCGGTATGGCTACACCTTC.

In its sample, this clonotype was seen a few times. The chain carries TRBV5-1 and TRBJ2-5; maybe TRBD2 (6 bases). The CDR3 has 14 amino acids. Trimming took off 0 bases at V and 3 bases at J, with 9 bases between the two ends. Germline assignment: CDR1 SGHRS and CDR2 YFSETQ. The chain's CDR3 is CASSLAGGKETQYF. As DNA, the CDR3 is TGCGCCAGCAGCTTGGCCGGGGGTAAAGAGACCCAGTACTTC. The full variable domain, in which reference TRBV5-1 and TRBJ2-5 provide the parts outside the CDR3, is KAGVTQTPRYLIKTRGQQVTLSCSPISGHRSVSWYQQTPGQGLQFLFEYFSETQRNKGNFPGRFSGRQFSNSRSEMNVSTLELGDSALYLCASSLAGGKETQYFGPGTRLLVL.